This TCR beta chain was obtained from a study of cytomegalovirus exposure and HLA in healthy donors. Study context: In an earlier analysis, 95 million to 130 million unique TCR beta sequences were found from about 190 million T cells. From HLA-typed donors, an early data release held roughly 80 million unique TCRs.

Overall study findings and caveats: When analyzed later, the rates of TCR association showed variation by HLA locus, with DRB1 the most and HLA-C the fewest.

As for this clone: Its antigen is currently unknown.

V was clipped by 5 bases and J by 5 bases; unmatched bases: 10. Germline values: CDR1 SGHAT, CDR2 FQNNGV. The CDR3 spans 15 residues. PCR employed 60 Vbeta and 13 Jbeta primers. Authors' methods: In a later analysis, some 80 million unique TCR beta chains included roughly 11 million shared by two or more donors. Sequencing used immunoSEQ multiplex PCR; TCRdb keeps in-frame clones, though not all of them. V and J calls plus clone size are reproduced from that table; the DNA served to infer D and trimming. This repertoire shows around 120,000 clones, 70% to 80% found once; its top ten account for around 2.7%.

The origin of this receptor is a middle-aged woman in good health and CMV-seropositive. V gene TRBV11-2 combines with J gene TRBJ2-5; 8 bases are shared with TRBD2. The source material was PBMCs. DNA of the CDR3: TGTGCCAGCAGCCCGGCGGCGGGAGGAGGGGAGACCCAGTACTTC. Translated: CASSPAAGGGETQYF. The full variable domain, with the rest looked up from reference TRBV11-2 and TRBJ2-5, is EAGVAQSPRYKIIEKRQSVAFWCNPISGHATLYWYQQILGQGPKLLIQFQNNGVVDDSQLPKDRFSAERLKGVDSTLKIQPAKLEDSAVYLCASSPAAGGGETQYFGPGTRLLVL.